This T cell receptor (beta chain) is drawn from a study of cytomegalovirus exposure and HLA in healthy donors. Points from the study as a whole: A later analysis reportedly identified an Asian-associated ancestry cluster as carrying fewer N-insertions than the approximately 640-donor mean. Accurate prediction of most subjects' HLA-A and HLA-B alleles from TCR beta sequences was reported. Among the most significant clusters, several appeared linked to common viral pathogens in a later analysis. Later work associated roughly 15,000 TCR beta sequences with HLA alleles at 0.05 false discovery rate.

Concerning this clone itself: Its target is not known. The limits of the CDR3 on the DNA are not certain, so only TCRdb's listed CDR3 is given.

The PCR was carried out with 60 Vbeta primers and 13 Jbeta primers. Assay: immunoSEQ multiplex PCR; the TCRdb copy retains only in-frame clones and omits some. The sample lists 140,000 or so clones; roughly 80% were seen once. The CDR3 has 11 amino acids, counting both end residues. Germline V gene lookup returns CDR1 MDHEN and CDR2 SYDVKM. The source of this sequence is a female donor in good health and CMV-seronegative. The gene calls are TRBV28 and TRBJ2-7; the table's TRBD1 call for D was not verified on the DNA. The source material was PBMCs. CDR3 sequence reads: CASSFGPGQYF.